The 26 T cell receptor beta chains listed next were all sequenced from one sample in a study of radiation and T cells in renal cell carcinoma (TCRdb year 2020). The library was obtained by the immunoSEQ multiplex PCR assay. TCRdb retrieved this table from immuneACCESS and kept in-frame rearrangements only. Not all clones are present; in checked studies, unresolved V genes account for under half, and no reason is known for the remainder. Present in this sample are about 43,000 clones, roughly 85% of which were seen just once. Clones ranked in the top ten supply 25% to 30% of the sample. The sample's time point label, decoded: blood 4 weeks post-SBRT, at nephrectomy. Reading the label with the study, this specimen's treatment or condition is: 15 Gy SBRT to primary tumor, nephrectomy 4 weeks later. Here the sequenced sample was blood, taken from a patient whose treatment included radiotherapy and nephrectomy. These receptors came from a woman in her seventies with renal cell carcinoma.

The chain joins TRBV5-1 to TRBJ1-2; tentative D call: TRBD1 (6 bases). V was trimmed by 4 bases and J by 6 bases, leaving 16 bases between them. CDR3 length: 14 residues. Germline lookup yields CDR1 SGHRS and CDR2 YFSETQ. The DNA of the CDR3 is TGCGCCAGCAGCCTCGGAAGGGGGGCAAATGGCTACACCTTC. This translates into CASSLGRGANGYTF.

CDR3 protein: CASSTGGPRETQYF. CDR3 coding DNA: TGTGCCAGCAGCACGGGGGGCCCAAGAGAGACCCAGTACTTC. This chain links TRBV7-3 with TRBJ2-5, with D possibly matching TRBD2 (7 bases). This CDR3 is 14 amino acids long. Trimming took 5 bases from V and 4 from J, leaving 14 bases between them. CDR1 is SGHTA, CDR2 FQGTGA, per germline.

V is TRBV7-8 and J is TRBJ2-1; 12 bases are a match to TRBD2. The V gene end was trimmed by 5 bases and the J gene end by 8 bases; junction bases not matched to a gene: 10. In germline, CDR1 is SGHVS, CDR2 FQNEAQ. This CDR3 comprises 16 residues. This CDR3 is CASSRRSSGGADEQFF. DNA of the CDR3: TGTGCCAGCAGCCGCCGGTCTAGCGGGGGGGCTGATGAGCAGTTCTTC.

The V call is TRBV5-5, the J call TRBJ2-1; 10 positions match TRBD1. Per germline, CDR1 SGHKS and CDR2 YYEKEE (reference sequence). V trimming: 4 bases; J trimming: 6 bases; junction bases outside the gene matches: 7. The CDR3 has 15 residues. The DNA for the CDR3 is TGTGCCAGCAGCCCCGGACAGGGGGTCCCCAATGAGCAGTTCTTC. Translated: CASSPGQGVPNEQFF.

This clone was counted once. The V call is TRBV19, the J call TRBJ1-5; no definite D call. The CDR3 totals 14 residues. CDR1 and CDR2 (germline): LNHDA, SQIVND (reference sequence). V was clipped by 3 bases and J by 4 bases, with 10 bases between them. The CDR3 is CASSIPLGNQPQHF. The DNA of the CDR3 is TGTGCCAGTAGTATCCCGCTAGGGAATCAGCCCCAGCATTTT.

The chain couples TRBV7-6 to TRBJ1-6, with TRBD1 identical over 7 bases. Trimming at V came to 5 bases and at J to 10 bases, leaving 11 bases not matched to a gene. The V gene's germline CDR1 is SGHVS and CDR2 FNYEAQ. The CDR3 has 15 residues. The CDR3 reads CASSPGVGGQSPLHF. The CDR3 region has the DNA TGTGCCAGCAGCCCGGGGGTAGGGGGCCAGTCACCCCTCCACTTT. The variable domain in full, with the rest retrieved from reference TRBV7-6 and TRBJ1-6, is GAGVSQSPRYKVTKRGQDVALRCDPISGHVSLYWYRQALGQGPEFLTYFNYEAQQDKSGLPNDRFSAERPEGSISTLTIQRTEQRDSAMYRCASSPGVGGQSPLHFGNGTRLTVT.

This chain joins TRBV7-2 and TRBJ2-7, with TRBD1 matching over 7 bases. Germline V gives CDR1 SGHTA, CDR2 FQGNSA. Trimming took 3 bases from V and 6 from J; bases not matched to a gene: 11. The CDR3 totals 15 residues. CDR3 sequence: CASSLPGQMNSEQYF. The CDR3 DNA reads as TGTGCCAGCAGCTTGCCGGGACAGATGAATTCCGAGCAGTACTTC.

V usage is TRBV28 and J usage is TRBJ2-7; D possibly corresponds to TRBD2 (5 bases). The germline CDR1 and CDR2 sequences are MDHEN and SYDVKM. CDR3 length: 17 amino acids. Trimming shortened V by 5 bases and J by 7 bases, and 27 bases separated the two germline ends. The CDR3 nucleotides are TGTGCCAGCAGTACCCTAGCAGGTGGACGGAGTCTGAGGGAGCAGTACTTC. Translated, it gives CASSTLAGGRSLREQYF.

The CDR3 is CASSVGWTEQFF. CDR3 DNA: TGTGCCAGCAGCGTAGGGTGGACTGAGCAGTTCTTC. The chain couples TRBV9 to TRBJ2-1; no clear D. The CDR3 runs 12 residues. Germline CDR1 SGDLS, CDR2 YYNGEE. The V end was cut by 0 bases, the J end by 9 bases, with 7 bases between.

The chain is built from TRBV14 and TRBJ1-3; D gene unclear. V was shortened by 6 bases and J by 4 bases, with 4 bases between the two germline ends. The CDR3 consists of 11 residues. From germline, CDR1 is SGHDN and CDR2 FVKESK. For the CDR3, the DNA is TGTGCCAGCAGTTACGGAAACACCATATATTTT. Protein product: CASSYGNTIYF.

This clone was recorded once. Here the CDR3 DNA reads TGCGCCAGCAGCTTGGGGGGGCTTGGCTACGAGCAGTACTTC. It yields the protein CASSLGGLGYEQYF. The chain employs TRBV5-1 and TRBJ2-7; tentatively, D is TRBD1 (6 bases). Germline-derived CDR1 and CDR2 are SGHRS and YFSETQ. The CDR3 runs to 14 residues. Trimming shortened V by 0 bases and J by 3 bases, and 10 bases separated the two germline ends. Full variable domain (outside the CDR3, taken from reference TRBV5-1 and TRBJ2-7): KAGVTQTPRYLIKTRGQQVTLSCSPISGHRSVSWYQQTPGQGLQFLFEYFSETQRNKGNFPGRFSGRQFSNSRSEMNVSTLELGDSALYLCASSLGGLGYEQYFGPGTRLTVT.

The chain is built from TRBV11-2 and TRBJ2-2; D perhaps matches TRBD2 (6 bases). Germline values: CDR1 SGHAT, CDR2 FQNNGV. V lost 5 bases to trimming and J lost 0 bases, with 10 bases between them. This CDR3 spans 15 amino acids. CDR3 sequence reads: CASSRGKTNTGELFF. CDR3 sequence (DNA): TGTGCCAGCAGCCGGGGGAAAACGAACACCGGGGAGCTGTTTTTT.

This rearrangement joins TRBV9 to TRBJ2-7; 9 bases match TRBD2. V shed 3 bases and J 4 bases; nucleotides not matched to a gene: 14. The germline CDR1 and CDR2 sequences are SGDLS and YYNGEE. The CDR3 is 17 residues long. CDR3 coding DNA: TGTGCCAGCAGCGAGGGGGGTACTAGCGGGTCATCTTACGAGCAGTACTTC. Amino acid sequence: CASSEGGTSGSSYEQYF. Together with reference TRBV9 and TRBJ2-7, the CDR3 gives the full variable domain: DSGVTQTPKHLITATGQRVTLRCSPRSGDLSVYWYQQSLDQGLQFLIQYYNGEERAKGNILERFSAQQFPDLHSELNLSSLELGDSALYFCASSEGGTSGSSYEQYFGPGTRLTVT.

The rearrangement links TRBV2 to TRBJ1-2, with D tentatively TRBD1 (6 bases). CDR3 length: 14 amino acids. Between the trimmed V and J ends, which lost 5 bases and 7 bases, there was a span of 17 bases. Germline V gene sequence: CDR1 SNHLY, CDR2 FYNNEI. CDR3 nucleotides: TGTGCCAGCAGTCGGGACACCCTACGGGGTGGCTACACCTTC. Its translation is CASSRDTLRGGYTF.

The rearrangement links TRBV7-2 to TRBJ1-3; D is unclear. CDR1 and CDR2 from the germline V gene are SGHTA and FQGNSA. V lost 3 bases and J lost 2, with 8 bases in between. The CDR3 consists of 14 residues. The CDR3 loop is CASSFTAPGNTIYF. CDR3 nucleotides: TGTGCCAGCAGCTTCACCGCCCCTGGAAACACCATATATTTT.

This clone was seen only a few times. The chain uses TRBV27 and TRBJ2-1; the match to TRBD2 covers 7 bases. CDR3 size: 15 residues. V lost 7 bases to trimming and J lost 7 bases; unmatched junction nucleotides: 13. Germline CDR1 reads MNHEY; CDR2 reads SMNVEV (reference sequence). DNA of the CDR3: TGTGCCAGCAATGCGGCGGGAGTATTCTCAAATGAGCAGTTCTTC. It encodes CASNAAGVFSNEQFF.

This clone was recorded only once. CDR3 sequence reads: CASSPTGAGEQYF. The CDR3 DNA sequence: TGTGCCAGCAGTCCGACAGGGGCGGGGGAGCAGTACTTC. This chain connects TRBV9 to TRBJ2-7; 8 bases are shared with TRBD1. The CDR3 is 13 residues long. The V gene end was trimmed by 5 bases and the J gene end by 7 bases; junction bases not matched to a gene: 8. Germline loops: CDR1 SGDLS, CDR2 YYNGEE.

The chain is built from TRBV7-9 and TRBJ2-5; D gene ambiguous. CDR1 is SEHNR, CDR2 FQNEAQ, per germline (reference sequence). The V and J ends lost 5 bases and 5 bases respectively, with 6 bases between them. The length of the CDR3 is 11 residues. As DNA, the CDR3 is TGTGCCAGCAGCCACGGGGAGACCCAGTACTTC. Protein product: CASSHGETQYF.

This chain connects TRBV5-1 to TRBJ1-1, with 11 nucleotides matching TRBD1. This CDR3 is built from 15 residues. V lost 3 bases, J lost 5 bases, and 6 bases stayed unmatched. Germline values: CDR1 SGHRS, CDR2 YFSETQ. CDR3 in amino acids: CASSSQDRGRTEAFF. Written as DNA, the CDR3 is TGCGCCAGCAGCTCTCAGGACAGGGGGCGGACTGAAGCTTTCTTT.

This clone appeared once. The chain combines TRBV10-3 with TRBJ2-1; a weak D match, TRBD2 (7 bases). Germline CDR1 and CDR2: ENHRY and SYGVKD. Trimming cost V 7 bases and J 9 bases, with 25 bases left between them. This CDR3 is built from 16 residues. CDR3 protein: CAIMREGEGPHSEQFF. CDR3 DNA: TGTGCCATCATGAGGGAGGGGGAGGGGCCCCACAGTGAGCAGTTCTTC.

This chain connects TRBV5-8 to TRBJ2-7; weak D call: TRBD2 (5 bases). The CDR3 runs 15 residues. Germline values: CDR1 SGHTS, CDR2 YDEGEE. Trimming left V 0 bases short and J 0 bases short, with 10 bases between. DNA of the CDR3: TGTGCCAGCAGCTTGGGGGTCGACTACTCCTACGAGCAGTACTTC. Encoded protein: CASSLGVDYSYEQYF. The complete variable domain, with remaining parts taken from reference TRBV5-8 and TRBJ2-7, reads EAGVTQSPTHLIKTRGQQATLRCSPISGHTSVYWYQQALGLGLQFLLWYDEGEERNRGNFPPRFSGRQFPNYSSELNVNALELEDSALYLCASSLGVDYSYEQYFGPGTRLTVT.

The chain recombines TRBV4-2 with TRBJ2-1; 10 bases fit TRBD2. The CDR3 covers 16 residues. The V and J ends lost 0 bases and 10 bases, in that order; junction bases with no gene match: 9. Germline loops: CDR1 LGHNA, CDR2 YNFKEQ. The DNA for the CDR3 is TGTGCCAGCAGCCAAGATCGCAGCGGGAGGGCCCGAGAGCAGTTCTTC. Translated, it gives CASSQDRSGRAREQFF.

This clone was detected only once. The rearrangement links TRBV5-1 to TRBJ1-4; perhaps TRBD1 as D (6 bases). CDR3 length: 15 residues. V was cut by 1 base and J by 10 bases, with 17 bases left in between. Germline CDR1 is SGHRS and CDR2 is YFSETQ. CDR3 amino acids: CASSLSPDSPLKLFF. The CDR3, as DNA: TGCGCCAGCAGCTTGTCTCCGGACAGTCCGCTAAAACTGTTTTTT. The full variable domain, in which reference TRBV5-1 and TRBJ1-4 provide the parts outside the CDR3, is KAGVTQTPRYLIKTRGQQVTLSCSPISGHRSVSWYQQTPGQGLQFLFEYFSETQRNKGNFPGRFSGRQFSNSRSEMNVSTLELGDSALYLCASSLSPDSPLKLFFGSGTQLSVL.

This clone was counted a few times. The chain combines TRBV29-1 with TRBJ1-4; maybe TRBD1 (6 bases). Germline-derived CDR1 and CDR2 are SQVTM and ANQGSEA. V was cut by 0 bases and J by 7 bases, with 12 bases left in between. The CDR3 has 14 amino acids. CDR3 DNA: TGCAGCGTTGAAGATCAGGGGCAGGGTGAAAAACTGTTTTTT. The encoded protein is CSVEDQGQGEKLFF.

The chain has TRBV7-2 and TRBJ2-1; a weak D match, TRBD1 (6 bases). V lost 1 base to trimming and J lost 2 bases, with 9 bases between them. Germline CDR1 reads SGHTA; CDR2 reads FQGNSA. The CDR3 is 15 residues long. CDR3 residues: CASSLDRDAYNEQFF. Written as DNA, the CDR3 is TGTGCCAGCAGCTTAGACAGGGACGCCTACAATGAGCAGTTCTTC.

A few counts support this clone. The V gene is TRBV2, the J gene TRBJ2-7; D is possibly TRBD1 (6 bases). Trimming left V 8 bases short and J 5 bases short, with 19 bases between. The CDR3 is 14 residues long. Germline-derived CDR1 and CDR2 are SNHLY and FYNNEI. The CDR3 DNA sequence: TGTGCCAGCCTTAAAGGACAGTCGTCCCACGAGCAGTACTTC. Its protein product is CASLKGQSSHEQYF.